This T cell receptor beta chain is drawn from a study of PD-1 blockade in classical Hodgkin lymphoma. Study in general: Treatment was intravenous nivolumab, 3 mg/kg every 2 weeks, until progression.

Method: immunoSEQ multiplex PCR; TCRdb's copy keeps in-frame clones and lacks some. The profile shows about 90,000 clones, about nine tenths of them singletons. Findings and limits, study-wide: It was CD4+ TCR diversity, not CD8+, that rose significantly by C4D1. Repertoires differed for reasons still undefined, possibly disease activity or prior therapy.

The time point here: cycle 4 day 1 (C4D1), after 5 to 7 weeks of nivolumab. All patients experienced relapse after autologous stem cell transplantation, and brentuximab vedotin exposure was variable. Best response was recorded as complete response, partial response or progressive disease. Regarding this clone: Its antigen is unknown. Other DNA sequences in this sample translate to the same CDR3.

The clonotype was recovered from a human donor with classical Hodgkin lymphoma. Material: peripheral blood mononuclear cells (PBMCs), obtained before the fourth cycle of nivolumab.

The DNA of the CDR3 is TGTGCCAGCAGCCCTGACAGGGGTTCCTACGAGCAGTACTTC. Translation: CASSPDRGSYEQYF. The V and J genes are TRBV13 and TRBJ2-7; TRBD1 agrees at 8 bases. CDR1 is PRHDT and CDR2 is FYEKMQ in the germline V gene (reference sequence). The CDR3 is made up of 14 amino acids. J gave up 1 base and V 5 bases, and 4 bases lay outside the gene matches.